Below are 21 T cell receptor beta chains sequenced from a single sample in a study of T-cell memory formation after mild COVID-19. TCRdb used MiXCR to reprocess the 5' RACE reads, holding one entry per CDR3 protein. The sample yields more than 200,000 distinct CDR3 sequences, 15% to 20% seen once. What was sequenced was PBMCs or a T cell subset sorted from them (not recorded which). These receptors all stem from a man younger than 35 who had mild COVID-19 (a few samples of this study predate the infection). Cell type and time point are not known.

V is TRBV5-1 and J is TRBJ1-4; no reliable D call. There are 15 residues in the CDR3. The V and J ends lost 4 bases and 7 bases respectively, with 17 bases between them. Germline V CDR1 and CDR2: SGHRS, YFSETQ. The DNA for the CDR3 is TGCGCCAGCAGCGCCGAGGCGGGAGGAGCTGAAAAACTGTTTTTT. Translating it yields CASSAEAGGAEKLFF.

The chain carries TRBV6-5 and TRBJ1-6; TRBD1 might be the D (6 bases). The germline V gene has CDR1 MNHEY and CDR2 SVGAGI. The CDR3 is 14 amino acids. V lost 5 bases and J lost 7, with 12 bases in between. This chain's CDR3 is CASSHRDINSPLHF. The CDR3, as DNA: TGTGCCAGCAGTCACCGGGACATCAATTCACCCCTCCACTTT.

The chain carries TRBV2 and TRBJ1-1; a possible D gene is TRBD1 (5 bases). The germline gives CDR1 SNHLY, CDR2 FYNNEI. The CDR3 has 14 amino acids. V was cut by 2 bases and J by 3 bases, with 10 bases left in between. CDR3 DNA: TGTGCCAGCAGTGAACAGGGAGTACACACTGAAGCTTTCTTT. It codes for CASSEQGVHTEAFF.

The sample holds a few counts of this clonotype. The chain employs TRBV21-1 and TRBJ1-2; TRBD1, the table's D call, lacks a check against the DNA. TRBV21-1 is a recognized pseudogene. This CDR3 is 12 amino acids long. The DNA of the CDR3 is TGTGCCAAAAGGACAGGGAACTATGGCTACACCTTC. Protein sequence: CAKRTGNYGYTF.

In DNA, the CDR3 is TGCGCCAGCAGCCCACAACCGCAGGGTAGAGCTGGAAACACCATATATTTT. This codes for CASSPQPQGRAGNTIYF. This sequence joins TRBV5-1 and TRBJ1-3, with a tentative D call TRBD1 (5 bases). V was trimmed by 4 bases and J by 2 bases, leaving 19 bases between them. This CDR3 comprises 17 residues. Germline loops: CDR1 SGHRS, CDR2 YFSETQ. Drawing the rest from reference TRBV5-1 and TRBJ1-3, the complete variable domain is KAGVTQTPRYLIKTRGQQVTLSCSPISGHRSVSWYQQTPGQGLQFLFEYFSETQRNKGNFPGRFSGRQFSNSRSEMNVSTLELGDSALYLCASSPQPQGRAGNTIYFGEGSWLTVV.

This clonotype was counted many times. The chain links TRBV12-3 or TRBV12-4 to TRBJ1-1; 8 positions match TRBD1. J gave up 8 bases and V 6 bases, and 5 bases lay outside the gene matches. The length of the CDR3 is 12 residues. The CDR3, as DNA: TGTGCCAGCAGCTATGGGACAGGAGAAGCTTTCTTT. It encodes CASSYGTGEAFF.

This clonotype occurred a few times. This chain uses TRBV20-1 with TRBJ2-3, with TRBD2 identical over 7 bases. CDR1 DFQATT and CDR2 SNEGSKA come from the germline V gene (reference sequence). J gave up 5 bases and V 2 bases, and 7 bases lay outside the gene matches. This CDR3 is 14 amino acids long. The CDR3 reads CSARYAGVGDTQYF. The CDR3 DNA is TGCAGTGCTAGATATGCGGGGGTGGGAGATACGCAGTATTTT.

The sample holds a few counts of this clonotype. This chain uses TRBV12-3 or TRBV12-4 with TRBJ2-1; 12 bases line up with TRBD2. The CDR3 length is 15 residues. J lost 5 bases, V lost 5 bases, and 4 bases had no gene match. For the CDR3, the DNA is TGTGCCAGCAGTCCCCGGACTAGCGGGAACAATGAGCAGTTCTTC. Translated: CASSPRTSGNNEQFF.

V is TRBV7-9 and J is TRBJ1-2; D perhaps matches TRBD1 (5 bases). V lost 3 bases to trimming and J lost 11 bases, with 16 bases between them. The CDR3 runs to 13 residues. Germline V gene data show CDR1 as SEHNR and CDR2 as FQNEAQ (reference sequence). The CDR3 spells CASSFNSRGRYTF. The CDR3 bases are TGTGCCAGCAGCTTCAATAGCCGGGGGAGGTACACCTTC. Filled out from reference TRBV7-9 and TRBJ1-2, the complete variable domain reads DTGVSQNPRHKITKRGQNVTFRCDPISEHNRLYWYRQTLGQGPEFLTYFQNEAQLEKSRLLSDRFSAERPKGSFSTLEIQRTEQGDSAMYLCASSFNSRGRYTFGSGTRLTVV.

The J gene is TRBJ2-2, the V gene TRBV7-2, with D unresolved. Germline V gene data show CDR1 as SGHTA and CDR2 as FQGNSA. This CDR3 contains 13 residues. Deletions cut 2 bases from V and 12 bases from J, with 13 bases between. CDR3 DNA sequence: TGTGCCAGCAGCTTATCACGGCTGGAGAAGCTGTTTTTT. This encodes CASSLSRLEKLFF.

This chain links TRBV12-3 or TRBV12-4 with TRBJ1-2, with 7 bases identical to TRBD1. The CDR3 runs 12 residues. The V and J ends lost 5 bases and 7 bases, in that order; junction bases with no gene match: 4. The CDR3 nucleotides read TGTGCCAGCAGTCGACAGGGTTCTGGCTACACCTTC. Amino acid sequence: CASSRQGSGYTF.

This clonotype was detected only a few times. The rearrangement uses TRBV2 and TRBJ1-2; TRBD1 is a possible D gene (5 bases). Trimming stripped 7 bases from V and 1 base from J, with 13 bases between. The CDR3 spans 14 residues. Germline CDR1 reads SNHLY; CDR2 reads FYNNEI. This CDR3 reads CASTGGRLNYGYTF. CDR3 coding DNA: TGTGCCAGCACCGGGGGACGGCTTAACTATGGCTACACCTTC.

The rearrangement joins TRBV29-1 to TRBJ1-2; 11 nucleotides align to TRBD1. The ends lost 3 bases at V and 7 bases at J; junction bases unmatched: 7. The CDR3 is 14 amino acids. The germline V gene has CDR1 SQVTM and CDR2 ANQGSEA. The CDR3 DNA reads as TGCAGCGTTGATCCCGGGACAGGGGGTTCTGGCTACACCTTC. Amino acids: CSVDPGTGGSGYTF.

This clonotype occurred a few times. This CDR3 is CASSSEGGYSPLHF. The CDR3 nucleotides read TGTGCCAGCTCATCCGAAGGGGGCTACTCACCCCTCCACTTT. The chain couples TRBV18 to TRBJ1-6; 7 nucleotides match TRBD1. Germline trimming cut 5 bases from V and 10 bases from J; bases unmatched to any gene: 8. CDR3 length: 14 residues. Germline V lookup: CDR1 KGHSH, CDR2 LQKENI. The whole variable domain, filled in from reference TRBV18 and TRBJ1-6, reads NAGVMQNPRHLVRRRGQEARLRCSPMKGHSHVYWYRQLPEEGLKFMVYLQKENIIDESGMPKERFSAEFPKEGPSILRIQQVVRGDSAAYFCASSSEGGYSPLHFGNGTRLTVT.

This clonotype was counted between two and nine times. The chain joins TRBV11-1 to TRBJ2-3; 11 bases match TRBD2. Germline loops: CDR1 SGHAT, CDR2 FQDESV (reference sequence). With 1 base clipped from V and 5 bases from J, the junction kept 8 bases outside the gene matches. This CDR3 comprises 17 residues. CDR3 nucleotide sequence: TGTGCCAGCAGCTTAGGGGAACTAGCGGGGGCCGAAGATACGCAGTATTTT. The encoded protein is CASSLGELAGAEDTQYF.

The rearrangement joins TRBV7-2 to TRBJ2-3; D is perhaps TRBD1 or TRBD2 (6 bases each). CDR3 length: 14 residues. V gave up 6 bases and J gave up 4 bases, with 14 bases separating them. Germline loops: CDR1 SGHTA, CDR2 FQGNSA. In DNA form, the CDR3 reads TGTGCCAGCAGACAGGTGGGGGGCGCAGATACGCAGTATTTT. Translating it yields CASRQVGGADTQYF. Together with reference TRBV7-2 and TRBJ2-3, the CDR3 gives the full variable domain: GAGVSQSPSNKVTEKGKDVELRCDPISGHTALYWYRQSLGQGLEFLIYFQGNSAPDKSGLPSDRFSAERTGGSVSTLTIQRTQQEDSAVYLCASRQVGGADTQYFGPGTRLTVL.

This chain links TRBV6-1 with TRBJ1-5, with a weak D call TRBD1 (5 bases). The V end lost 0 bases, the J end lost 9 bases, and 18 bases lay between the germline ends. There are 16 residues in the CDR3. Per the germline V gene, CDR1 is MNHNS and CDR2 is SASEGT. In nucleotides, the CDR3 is TGTGCCAGCAGTGAAGCGGCAGTGTCTACGGGGGGGCCCCAGCATTTT. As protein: CASSEAAVSTGGPQHF.

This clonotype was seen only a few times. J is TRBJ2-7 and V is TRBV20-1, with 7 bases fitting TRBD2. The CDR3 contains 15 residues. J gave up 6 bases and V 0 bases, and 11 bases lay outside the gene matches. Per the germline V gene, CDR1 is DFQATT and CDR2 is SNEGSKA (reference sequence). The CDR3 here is CSARELGRGSAEQYF. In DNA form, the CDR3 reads TGCAGTGCTAGAGAATTAGGGCGGGGGAGTGCCGAGCAGTACTTC.

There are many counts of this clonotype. The CDR3 nucleotides are TGTGCCAGCAGCCCAGGGGCGCTTACGGGAACTGAAGCTTTCTTT. Translation gives CASSPGALTGTEAFF. The chain employs TRBV7-2 and TRBJ1-1; weak D call: TRBD1 (6 bases). Looked up from germline, CDR1 is SGHTA and CDR2 is FQGNSA. The CDR3 length is 15 residues. Trimming took off 5 bases at V and 5 bases at J, with 18 bases between the two ends.

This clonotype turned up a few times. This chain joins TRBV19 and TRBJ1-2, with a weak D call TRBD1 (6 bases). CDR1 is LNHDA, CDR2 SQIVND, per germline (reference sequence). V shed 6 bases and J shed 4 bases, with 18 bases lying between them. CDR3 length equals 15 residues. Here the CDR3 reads CASSTTGFGAYGYTF. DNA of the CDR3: TGTGCCAGTAGCACGACAGGCTTCGGCGCCTATGGCTACACCTTC.

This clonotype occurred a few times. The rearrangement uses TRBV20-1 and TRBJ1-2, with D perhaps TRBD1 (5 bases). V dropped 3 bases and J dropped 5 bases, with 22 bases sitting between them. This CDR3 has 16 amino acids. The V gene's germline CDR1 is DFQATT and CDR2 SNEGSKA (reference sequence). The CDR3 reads CSASSGTVANSYGYTF. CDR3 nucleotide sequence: TGCAGTGCTAGCTCCGGGACGGTGGCTAATTCTTATGGCTACACCTTC.